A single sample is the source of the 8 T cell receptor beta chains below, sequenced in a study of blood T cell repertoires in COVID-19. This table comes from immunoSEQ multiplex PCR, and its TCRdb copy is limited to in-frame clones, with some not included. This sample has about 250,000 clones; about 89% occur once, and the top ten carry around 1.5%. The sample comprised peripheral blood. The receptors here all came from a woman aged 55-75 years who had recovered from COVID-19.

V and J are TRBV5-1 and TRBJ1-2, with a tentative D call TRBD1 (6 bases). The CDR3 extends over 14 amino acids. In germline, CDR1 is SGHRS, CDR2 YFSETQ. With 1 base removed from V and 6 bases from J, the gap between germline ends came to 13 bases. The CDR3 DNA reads TGCGCCAGCAGCTTGTCGACAGGCACCCATGGCTACACCTTC. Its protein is CASSLSTGTHGYTF.

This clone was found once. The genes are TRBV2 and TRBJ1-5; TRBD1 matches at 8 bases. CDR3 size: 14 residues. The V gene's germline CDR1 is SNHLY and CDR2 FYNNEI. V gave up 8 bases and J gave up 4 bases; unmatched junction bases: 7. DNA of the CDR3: TGTGCCAGCGGAGGACAGGGCTCGAATCAGCCCCAGCATTTT. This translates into CASGGQGSNQPQHF.

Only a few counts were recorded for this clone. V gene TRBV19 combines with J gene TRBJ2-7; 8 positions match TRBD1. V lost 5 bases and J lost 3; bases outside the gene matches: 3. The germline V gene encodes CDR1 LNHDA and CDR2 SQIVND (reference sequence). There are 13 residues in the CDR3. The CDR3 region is CASSWTGLYEQYF. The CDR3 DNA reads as TGTGCCAGTAGTTGGACAGGGCTCTACGAGCAGTACTTC.

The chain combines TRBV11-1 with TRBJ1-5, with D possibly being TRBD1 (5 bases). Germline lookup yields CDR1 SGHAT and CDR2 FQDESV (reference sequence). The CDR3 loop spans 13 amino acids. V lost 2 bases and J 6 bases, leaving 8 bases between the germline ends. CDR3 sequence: CASSLSGFQPQHF. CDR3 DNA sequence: TGTGCCAGCAGCTTATCAGGGTTTCAGCCCCAGCATTTT.

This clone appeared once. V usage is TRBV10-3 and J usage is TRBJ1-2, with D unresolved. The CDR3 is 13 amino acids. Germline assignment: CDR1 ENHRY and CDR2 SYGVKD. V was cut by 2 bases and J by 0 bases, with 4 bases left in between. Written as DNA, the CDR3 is TGTGCCATCAGTGAGCTAGCTAACTATGGCTACACCTTC. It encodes CAISELANYGYTF.

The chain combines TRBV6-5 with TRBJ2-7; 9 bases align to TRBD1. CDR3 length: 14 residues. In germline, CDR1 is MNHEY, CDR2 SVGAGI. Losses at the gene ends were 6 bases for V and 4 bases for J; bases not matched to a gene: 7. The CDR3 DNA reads TGTGCCAGCAGCCGAGGGACAGGGTTGTACGAGCAGTACTTC. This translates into CASSRGTGLYEQYF.

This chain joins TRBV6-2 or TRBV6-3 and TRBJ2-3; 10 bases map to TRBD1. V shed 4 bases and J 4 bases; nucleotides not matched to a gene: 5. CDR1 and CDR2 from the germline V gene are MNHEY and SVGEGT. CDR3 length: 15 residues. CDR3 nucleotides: TGTGCCAGCAGTTCCCGGGACAGGGGTCCAGATACGCAGTATTTT. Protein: CASSSRDRGPDTQYF.

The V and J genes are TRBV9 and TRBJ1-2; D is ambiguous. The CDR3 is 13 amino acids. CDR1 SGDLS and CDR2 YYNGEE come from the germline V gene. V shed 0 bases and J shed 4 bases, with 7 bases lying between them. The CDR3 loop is CASSVGAIYGYTF. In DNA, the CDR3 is TGTGCCAGCAGCGTAGGGGCAATCTATGGCTACACCTTC.